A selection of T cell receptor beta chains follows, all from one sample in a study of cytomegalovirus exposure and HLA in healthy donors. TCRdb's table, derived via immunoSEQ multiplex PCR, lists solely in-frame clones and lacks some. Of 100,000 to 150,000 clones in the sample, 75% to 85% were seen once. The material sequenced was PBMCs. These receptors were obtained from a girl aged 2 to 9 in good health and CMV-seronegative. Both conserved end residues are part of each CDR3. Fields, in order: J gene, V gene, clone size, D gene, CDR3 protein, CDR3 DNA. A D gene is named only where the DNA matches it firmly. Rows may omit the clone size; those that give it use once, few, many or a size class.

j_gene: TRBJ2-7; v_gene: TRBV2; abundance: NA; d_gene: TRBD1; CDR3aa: CASSEDRNYEQYF; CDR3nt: TGTGCCAGCAGTGAGGACAGGAATTACGAGCAGTACTTC
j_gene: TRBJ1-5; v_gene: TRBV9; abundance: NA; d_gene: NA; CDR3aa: CASSVGRGSQPQHF; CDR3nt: TGTGCCAGCAGCGTAGGGAGGGGCAGTCAGCCCCAGCATTTT
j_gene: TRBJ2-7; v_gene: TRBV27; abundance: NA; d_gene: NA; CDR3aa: CASSLSSGTQQYF; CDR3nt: TGTGCCAGCAGTTTAAGTTCAGGGACTCAGCAGTACTTC
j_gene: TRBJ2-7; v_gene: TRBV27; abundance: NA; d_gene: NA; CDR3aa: CASSSAWADEQYF; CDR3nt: TGTGCCAGCAGTTCCGCTTGGGCAGACGAGCAGTACTTC
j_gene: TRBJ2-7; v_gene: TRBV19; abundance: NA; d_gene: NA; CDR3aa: CASSGSAQSGEQYF; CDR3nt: TGTGCCAGTAGTGGTAGCGCACAGTCGGGAGAGCAGTACTTC
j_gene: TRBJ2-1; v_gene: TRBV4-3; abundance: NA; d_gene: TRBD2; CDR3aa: CASSINSGDEQFF; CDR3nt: TGCGCCAGCAGTATCAATAGCGGGGATGAGCAGTTCTTC
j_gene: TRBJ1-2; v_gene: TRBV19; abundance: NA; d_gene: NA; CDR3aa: CASSPTGPGGYTF; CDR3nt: TGTGCCAGTAGTCCGACAGGCCCTGGGGGCTACACCTTC
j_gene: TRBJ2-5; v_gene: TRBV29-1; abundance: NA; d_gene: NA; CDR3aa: CSASETQYF; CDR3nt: TGCAGCGCGTCCGAGACCCAGTACTTC
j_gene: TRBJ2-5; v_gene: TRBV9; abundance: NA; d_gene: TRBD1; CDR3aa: CASSVGDRERETQYF; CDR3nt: TGTGCCAGCAGCGTAGGAGACAGGGAACGAGAGACCCAGTACTTC
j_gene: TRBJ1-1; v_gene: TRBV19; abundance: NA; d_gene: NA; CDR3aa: CASSMGSGISLNTEAFF; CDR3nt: TGTGCCAGTAGTATGGGCAGCGGCATTAGCCTGAACACTGAAGCTTTCTTT
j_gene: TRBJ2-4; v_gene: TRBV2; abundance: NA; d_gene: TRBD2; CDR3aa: CASSDPGGKNIQYF; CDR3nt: TGTGCCAGCAGTGATCCGGGGGGCAAAAACATTCAGTACTTC
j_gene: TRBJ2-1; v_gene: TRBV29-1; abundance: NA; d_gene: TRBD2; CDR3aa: CSVGTSGGGEQFF; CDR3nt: TGCAGCGTGGGGACTAGCGGGGGCGGGGAGCAGTTCTTC
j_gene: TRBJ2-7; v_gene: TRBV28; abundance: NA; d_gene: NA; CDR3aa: CASIGGPHYEQYF; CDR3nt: TGTGCCAGCATTGGCGGCCCCCACTACGAGCAGTACTTC
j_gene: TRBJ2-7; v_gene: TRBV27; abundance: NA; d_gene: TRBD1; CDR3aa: CASSLSGQGARYEQYF; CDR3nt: TGTGCCAGCAGTTTATCGGGACAGGGTGCCCGCTACGAGCAGTACTTC
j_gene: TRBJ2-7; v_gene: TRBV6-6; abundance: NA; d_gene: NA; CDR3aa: CASNYGTQREQYF; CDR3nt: TGTGCCAGCAACTACGGTACTCAAAGGGAGCAGTACTTC
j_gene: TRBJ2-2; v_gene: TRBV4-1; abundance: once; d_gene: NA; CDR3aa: CASSQDLPTGELFF; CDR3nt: TGCGCCAGCAGCCAAGATCTCCCTACCGGGGAGCTGTTTTTT
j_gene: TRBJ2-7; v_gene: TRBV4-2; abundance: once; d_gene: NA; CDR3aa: CASSQDENRVYEQYF; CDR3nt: TGTGCCAGCAGCCAAGATGAGAACAGGGTCTACGAGCAGTACTTC
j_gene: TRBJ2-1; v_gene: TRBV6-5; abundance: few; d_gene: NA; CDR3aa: CASSYTAGAKYNEQFF; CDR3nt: TGTGCCAGCAGTTACACCGCGGGTGCAAAGTACAATGAGCAGTTCTTC
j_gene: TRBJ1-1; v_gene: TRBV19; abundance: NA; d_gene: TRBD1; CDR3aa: CASSKQGMNTEAFF; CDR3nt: TGTGCCAGTAGTAAACAGGGGATGAACACTGAAGCTTTCTTT
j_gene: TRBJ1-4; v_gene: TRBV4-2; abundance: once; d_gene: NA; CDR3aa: CASSQEGRAGEKLFF; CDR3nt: TGTGCCAGCAGCCAAGAGGGCAGGGCTGGGGAAAAACTGTTTTTT
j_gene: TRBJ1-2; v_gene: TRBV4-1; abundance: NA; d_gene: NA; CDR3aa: CASSQDFGAEGYGYTF; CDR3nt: TGCGCCAGCAGCCAAGATTTTGGCGCGGAGGGCTATGGCTACACCTTC
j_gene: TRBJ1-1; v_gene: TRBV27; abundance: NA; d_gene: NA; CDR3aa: CASRGGRRRDTEAFF; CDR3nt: TGTGCCAGCAGGGGAGGGAGGCGGAGGGACACTGAAGCTTTCTTT
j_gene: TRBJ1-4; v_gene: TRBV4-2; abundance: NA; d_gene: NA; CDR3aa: CASSPTRLPNEKLFF; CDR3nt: TGTGCCAGCAGCCCCACGAGGCTGCCTAATGAAAAACTGTTTTTT
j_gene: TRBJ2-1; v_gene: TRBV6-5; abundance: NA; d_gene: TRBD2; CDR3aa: CASRLAGGPHNEQFF; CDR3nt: TGTGCCAGTCGTCTAGCGGGAGGGCCCCACAATGAGCAGTTCTTC
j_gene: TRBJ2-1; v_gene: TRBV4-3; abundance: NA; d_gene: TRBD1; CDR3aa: CASSQGTGQDGNEQFF; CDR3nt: TGCGCCAGCAGCCAAGGAACGGGACAGGACGGAAATGAGCAGTTCTTC
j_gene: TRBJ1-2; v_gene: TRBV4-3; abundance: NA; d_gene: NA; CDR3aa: CASSQDLSGYYGYTF; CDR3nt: TGCGCCAGCAGCCAAGATTTGTCGGGATACTATGGCTACACCTTC
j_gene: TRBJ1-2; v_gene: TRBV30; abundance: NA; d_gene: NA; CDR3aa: CAWIRESNYGYTF; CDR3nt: TGTGCCTGGATACGGGAGAGTAACTATGGCTACACCTTC
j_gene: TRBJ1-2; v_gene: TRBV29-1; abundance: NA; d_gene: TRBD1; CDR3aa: CSVRRTGSNYGYTF; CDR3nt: TGCAGCGTGCGACGGACAGGGTCGAACTATGGCTACACCTTC
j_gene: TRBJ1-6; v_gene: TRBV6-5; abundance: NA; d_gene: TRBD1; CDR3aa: CASSYGTGISPLHF; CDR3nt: TGTGCCAGCAGTTACGGGACAGGGATATCCCCCCTCCACTTT
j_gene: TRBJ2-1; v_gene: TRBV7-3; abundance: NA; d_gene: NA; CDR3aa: CASGSGMDNEQFF; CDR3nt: TGTGCCAGCGGCTCGGGGATGGACAATGAGCAGTTCTTC
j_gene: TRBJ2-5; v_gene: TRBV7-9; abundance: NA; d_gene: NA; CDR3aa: CASSLGASLQETQYF; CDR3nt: TGTGCCAGCAGCTTAGGGGCTAGCCTACAAGAGACCCAGTACTTC
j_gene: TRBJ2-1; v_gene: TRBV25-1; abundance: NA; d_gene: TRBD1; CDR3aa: CASSDRTGAVDEQFF; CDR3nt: TGTGCCAGCAGTGATCGGACAGGGGCCGTCGATGAGCAGTTCTTC
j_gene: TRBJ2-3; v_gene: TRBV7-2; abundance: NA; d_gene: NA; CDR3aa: CASSLVESGSSTDTQYF; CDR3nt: TGTGCCAGCAGCTTAGTAGAGAGCGGATCTAGCACAGATACGCAGTATTTT